The subject of this entry is one TCR beta chain. What it binds is unknown. V was pared by 3 bases and J by 0 bases, with 12 bases between. The CDR3 totals 16 residues. CDR1 SGHVS and CDR2 FQNEAQ come from the germline V gene. The sample is drawn from a study of T-cell memory formation after mild COVID-19. Looking at the study overall: Largely donor-specific sequence clusters came from two donors. General study results and limits: Clones that got smaller from day 15 to 85 had even CD4/CD8, while clones growing later tipped toward CD4+. Shrinking CD4+ clones resided mostly in CM and EM, and CD8+ ones in EMRA. A subset of responding clones appeared in pre-infection memory, suggesting cross-reactive memory joined.

TCRdb re-derived calls from the 5' RACE reads in MiXCR, one entry per CDR3 protein. The data hold 200,000 or so distinct CDR3 sequences, with about 18% observed a single time. This clonotype was obtained from an adult woman who had mild COVID-19 (a few samples of this study predate the infection). Cell type and time point are not known. Sequencing was performed on PBMCs or a T cell subset sorted from them (not recorded which). This rearrangement joins TRBV7-8 to TRBJ1-5; tentatively, D is TRBD1 (6 bases). The CDR3 region is CASSLDRKPSNQPQHF. DNA for the CDR3: TGTGCCAGCAGCTTGGACAGAAAACCTAGCAATCAGCCCCAGCATTTT.